Below are 19 T cell receptor beta chains sequenced from a single sample in a study of T cell responses to AZD1222 COVID-19 vaccine. The method was immunoSEQ multiplex PCR; TCRdb's version includes in-frame clones alone and lacks a portion of them. The table shows 120,000 to 150,000 clones, with around 90% occurring only once. The input for sequencing was peripheral blood, taken 28 days after the second AZD1222 dose. These receptors originate from an adult who received the AZD1222 COVID-19 vaccine.

The CDR3 bases are TGTGCCAGCACTCCGGACAGGGCCTCTGGAAACACCATATATTTT. Translation gives CASTPDRASGNTIYF. The chain links TRBV28 to TRBJ1-3; 8 positions match TRBD1. After removal of 7 bases from V and 0 bases from J, the junction contained 5 bases not matched to a gene. The CDR3 totals 15 residues. Germline V gene lookup returns CDR1 MDHEN and CDR2 SYDVKM.

The chain couples TRBV19 to TRBJ2-1; 7 nucleotides agree with TRBD1. With V trimmed by 3 bases and J by 7 bases, 6 bases remained unmatched. Looked up from germline, CDR1 is LNHDA and CDR2 is SQIVND (reference sequence). This CDR3 is built from 14 residues. The CDR3 nucleotides read TGTGCCAGTAGTATCACAAGGGGACAGAATGAGCAGTTCTTC. Encoded protein: CASSITRGQNEQFF.

The CDR3 region is CASSSLRGGNSPLHF. CDR3 nucleotides: TGTGCCAGCAGCTCCCTCAGGGGCGGTAATTCACCCCTCCACTTT. The chain carries TRBV7-6 and TRBJ1-6, with a tentative D call TRBD1 (6 bases). Per germline, CDR1 SGHVS and CDR2 FNYEAQ. V was trimmed by 4 bases and J by 6 bases, leaving 13 bases between them. This CDR3 has 15 amino acids.

This chain joins TRBV5-6 and TRBJ1-2, with D possibly TRBD1 on 6 matching bases. The CDR3 sequence is 14 residues long. V shed 5 bases and J shed 3 bases, with 14 bases lying between them. Germline V gene lookup returns CDR1 SGHDT and CDR2 YYEEEE. The CDR3 sequence: CASSFPGQDYGYTF. The CDR3 nucleotides read TGTGCCAGCAGTTTTCCGGGACAAGACTATGGCTACACCTTC. The whole variable domain, filled in from reference TRBV5-6 and TRBJ1-2, reads DAGVTQSPTHLIKTRGQQVTLRCSPKSGHDTVSWYQQALGQGPQFIFQYYEEEERQRGNFPDRFSGHQFPNYSSELNVNALLLGDSALYLCASSFPGQDYGYTFGSGTRLTVV.

This CDR3 is CASTGWGYNEQFF. The CDR3 coding sequence is TGTGCCAGCACTGGTTGGGGGTACAATGAGCAGTTCTTC. V is TRBV6-5 and J is TRBJ2-1; D assignment may be TRBD1 or TRBD2 (5 bases each). Germline CDR1 MNHEY, CDR2 SVGAGI. V lost 7 bases, J lost 4 bases, and 11 bases lay in between. This CDR3 spans 13 amino acids.

The chain uses TRBV6-5 and TRBJ2-3; 9 nucleotides align to TRBD2. The germline V gene has CDR1 MNHEY and CDR2 SVGAGI. J was trimmed by 5 bases and V by 6 bases; bases with no gene match: 6. This CDR3 has 14 amino acids. CDR3 nucleotide sequence: TGTGCCAGCAGCCGCGGGGGGGCTCTAGATACGCAGTATTTT. It encodes CASSRGGALDTQYF.

The rearrangement joins TRBV28 to TRBJ2-3; D may be TRBD2 (7 bases). CDR1 and CDR2 (germline): MDHEN, SYDVKM. V dropped 5 bases and J dropped 4 bases, with 19 bases sitting between them. The CDR3 covers 16 residues. CDR3 sequence reads: CASSTFGGPRADTQYF. The CDR3 region has the DNA TGTGCCAGCAGTACCTTCGGGGGGCCAAGGGCAGATACGCAGTATTTT.

The chain carries TRBV28 and TRBJ2-2; maybe TRBD2 (5 bases). The V end lost 5 bases, the J end lost 12 bases, and 25 bases lay between the germline ends. Looked up from germline, CDR1 is MDHEN and CDR2 is SYDVKM. The CDR3 length is 16 residues. The CDR3 DNA reads TGTGCCAGCAGTCGAACCTGGGAGCACAACCTACGGCAGCTGTTTTTT. Encoded protein: CASSRTWEHNLRQLFF.

The rearrangement uses TRBV5-1 and TRBJ2-2; TRBD2 is a possible D gene (6 bases). Germline loops: CDR1 SGHRS, CDR2 YFSETQ. This CDR3 is 13 amino acids long. V dropped 5 bases and J dropped 3 bases, with 8 bases sitting between them. CDR3 sequence: CASRDYDTGELFF. The CDR3 DNA sequence: TGCGCCAGCAGGGACTATGACACCGGGGAGCTGTTTTTT.

The chain carries TRBV6-6 and TRBJ1-6, with D perhaps matching TRBD1 (6 bases). CDR1 is MNHNY and CDR2 is SVGAGI in the germline V gene (reference sequence). The CDR3 has 15 residues. V was trimmed by 5 bases and J by 7 bases, leaving 15 bases between them. In DNA form, the CDR3 reads TGTGCCAGCAGTCACGGCGGGGGCGCGAATTCACCCCTCCACTTT. Translated: CASSHGGGANSPLHF.

The rearrangement uses TRBV30 and TRBJ2-5; 7 bases are a match to TRBD1. Germline V gene data show CDR1 as GTSNPN and CDR2 as SVGIG (reference sequence). The trim removed 2 bases at V and 2 bases at J, leaving 8 bases unmatched. This CDR3 region has 15 residues. CDR3 sequence reads: CAWSRMTGLQETQYF. The CDR3, as DNA: TGTGCCTGGAGTCGAATGACAGGGCTGCAAGAGACCCAGTACTTC.

V gene TRBV15 combines with J gene TRBJ1-4; D is perhaps TRBD1 (5 bases). Germline V lookup: CDR1 LNHNV, CDR2 YYDKDF (reference sequence). Trimming pared 0 bases from V and 8 bases from J, leaving 13 bases between. There are 15 residues in the CDR3. The CDR3 sequence is CATSRDKGRLEKLFF. DNA of the CDR3: TGTGCCACCAGCAGAGATAAGGGGAGGTTGGAAAAACTGTTTTTT. The whole variable domain, remainder taken from reference TRBV15 and TRBJ1-4, is DAMVIQNPRYQVTQFGKPVTLSCSQTLNHNVMYWYQQKSSQAPKLLFHYYDKDFNNEADTPDNFQSRRPNTSFCFLDIRSPGLGDTAMYLCATSRDKGRLEKLFFGSGTQLSVL.

This chain joins TRBV15 and TRBJ1-4; 9 nucleotides align to TRBD1. CDR1 is LNHNV and CDR2 is YYDKDF in the germline V gene (reference sequence). With 6 bases clipped from V and 7 bases from J, the junction kept 3 bases outside the gene matches. The CDR3 length is 13 residues. CDR3 sequence: CATRGQGTEKLFF. CDR3 coding DNA: TGTGCCACCAGGGGACAGGGTACTGAAAAACTGTTTTTT. The full variable domain, completed using reference TRBV15 and TRBJ1-4, is DAMVIQNPRYQVTQFGKPVTLSCSQTLNHNVMYWYQQKSSQAPKLLFHYYDKDFNNEADTPDNFQSRRPNTSFCFLDIRSPGLGDTAMYLCATRGQGTEKLFFGSGTQLSVL.

The chain joins TRBV6-5 to TRBJ1-2; D possibly corresponds to TRBD1 (6 bases). The CDR3 totals 14 residues. The germline CDR1 and CDR2 sequences are MNHEY and SVGAGI. V dropped 6 bases and J dropped 4 bases, with 15 bases sitting between them. In DNA form, the CDR3 reads TGTGCCAGCAGGGCCACAGGGTCGGGCTATGGCTACACCTTC. It translates to CASRATGSGYGYTF.

This rearrangement joins TRBV12-3 or TRBV12-4 to TRBJ1-5; D gene ambiguous. The ends were cut back, 10 bases at V and 9 bases at J, with 16 bases in the middle. This CDR3 spans 12 amino acids. The CDR3 here is CATLKTAGPQHF. CDR3 sequence (DNA): TGTGCCACCTTGAAGACCGCCGGGCCCCAGCATTTT.

This chain links TRBV11-2 with TRBJ1-2; D remains ambiguous. Germline assignment: CDR1 SGHAT and CDR2 FQNNGV. The CDR3 extends over 15 amino acids. Trimming pared 4 bases from V and 0 bases from J, leaving 12 bases between. CDR3 in amino acids: CASSSNTGANYGYTF. In DNA form, the CDR3 reads TGTGCCAGCAGCTCAAATACGGGAGCTAACTATGGCTACACCTTC.

The CDR3: CASSPGTRADTQYF. The DNA for the CDR3 is TGTGCCAGCAGCCCCGGGACGAGGGCAGATACGCAGTATTTT. This rearrangement joins TRBV7-3 to TRBJ2-3; D may correspond to TRBD1 or TRBD2 (5 bases each). The V end was cut by 5 bases, the J end by 4 bases, with 13 bases between. This CDR3 has 14 residues. Germline V gene lookup returns CDR1 SGHTA and CDR2 FQGTGA. Together with reference TRBV7-3 and TRBJ2-3, the CDR3 gives the full variable domain: GAGVSQTPSNKVTEKGKYVELRCDPISGHTALYWYRQSLGQGPEFLIYFQGTGAADDSGLPNDRFFAVRPEGSVSTLKIQRTERGDSAVYLCASSPGTRADTQYFGPGTRLTVL.

The chain links TRBV2 to TRBJ1-5, with TRBD1 matching 7 bases. The J segment lost 4 bases and the V segment lost 6 bases, leaving 9 bases of the junction unmatched. Germline loops: CDR1 SNHLY, CDR2 FYNNEI. This CDR3 has 15 residues. The CDR3 region is CASRFGTALNQPQHF. The CDR3 DNA sequence: TGTGCCAGCAGGTTCGGGACAGCCCTAAATCAGCCCCAGCATTTT.

This clone was counted once. The J gene is TRBJ2-1, the V gene TRBV7-2; D is uncertain. V was pared by 5 bases and J by 6 bases, with 26 bases between. The CDR3 contains 18 residues. CDR1 and CDR2 from the germline V gene are SGHTA and FQGNSA. The chain's CDR3 is CASSPRPTIIMGFNEQFF. DNA of the CDR3: TGTGCCAGCAGCCCGCGTCCCACGATCATAATGGGTTTCAATGAGCAGTTCTTC.